This TCR beta chain is from a study of shared clonotypes between healthy human individuals. Overall study results and limits: Sequencing of the sorted subsets was shown by rarefaction to be incomplete despite large depth.

This clone was counted between two and nine times. Its antigen is not known. The CDR3 is made up of 14 amino acids. The V gene lost 4 bases and the J gene lost 9 bases, with 16 bases spanning the gap. CDR1 is MNHEY, CDR2 SVGAGI, per germline. Using immunoSEQ multiplex PCR, the repertoire was profiled, and TCRdb retains in-frame clones only, with some absent. The sample has under 2.5 million clones, 85% to 95% seen once. This TCR came from a man in his late teens or twenties in good health. Some clones in this sample may be carry-over from other donors' samples. The chain carries TRBV6-5 and TRBJ1-3, with TRBD1 as a possible D gene (6 bases). Material for sequencing was naive CD4+ T cells from PBMCs. Subset in this sample: CD45RA+ positively selected. CDR3 coding DNA: TGTGCCAGCAGTTCTTTGACGGACAGCGGCACCATATATTTT. Protein: CASSSLTDSGTIYF.